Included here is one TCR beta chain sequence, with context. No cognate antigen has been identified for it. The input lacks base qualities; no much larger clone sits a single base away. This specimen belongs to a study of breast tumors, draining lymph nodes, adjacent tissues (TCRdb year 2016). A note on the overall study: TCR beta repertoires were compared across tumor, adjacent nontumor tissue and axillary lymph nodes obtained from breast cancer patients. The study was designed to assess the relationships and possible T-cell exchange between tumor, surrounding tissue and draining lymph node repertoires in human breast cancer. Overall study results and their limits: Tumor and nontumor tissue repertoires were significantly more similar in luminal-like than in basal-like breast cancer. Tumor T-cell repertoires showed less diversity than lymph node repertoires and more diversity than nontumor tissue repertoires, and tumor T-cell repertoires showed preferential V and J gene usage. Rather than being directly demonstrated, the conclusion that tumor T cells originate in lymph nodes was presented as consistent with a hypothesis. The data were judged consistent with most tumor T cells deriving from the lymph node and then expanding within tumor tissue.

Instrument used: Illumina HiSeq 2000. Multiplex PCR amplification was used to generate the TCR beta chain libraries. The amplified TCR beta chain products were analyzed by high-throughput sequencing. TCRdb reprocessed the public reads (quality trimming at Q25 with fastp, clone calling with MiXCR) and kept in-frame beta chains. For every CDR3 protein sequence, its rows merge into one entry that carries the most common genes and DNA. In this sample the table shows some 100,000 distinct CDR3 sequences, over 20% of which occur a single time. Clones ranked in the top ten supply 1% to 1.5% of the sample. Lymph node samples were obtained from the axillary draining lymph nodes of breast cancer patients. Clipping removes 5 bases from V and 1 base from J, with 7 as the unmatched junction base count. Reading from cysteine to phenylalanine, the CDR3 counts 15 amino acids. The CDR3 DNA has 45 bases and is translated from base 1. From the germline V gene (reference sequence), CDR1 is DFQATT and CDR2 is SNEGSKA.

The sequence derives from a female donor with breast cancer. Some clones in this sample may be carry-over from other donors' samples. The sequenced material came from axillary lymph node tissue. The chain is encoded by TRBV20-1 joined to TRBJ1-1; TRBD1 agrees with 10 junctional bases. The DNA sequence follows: TGCAGTGCTCTGACAGGGGGCGCAGGGAACACTGAAGCTTTCTTT. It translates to CSALTGGAGNTEAFF.